This T cell receptor (beta chain) was retrieved from a study of T cell responses to AZD1222 COVID-19 vaccine. Germline CDR1 and CDR2: SGHVS and FNYEAQ. This CDR3 is built from 15 residues. V gave up 2 bases and J gave up 2 bases, with 12 bases separating them. Findings and limits, study-wide: The sample set comprised mostly white British donors with more females, and clonal diversity was possibly underestimated.

Sequencing was performed with immunoSEQ multiplex PCR; in TCRdb, only in-frame clones are kept and a portion is missing. In the table there are fewer than 100,000 clones, 90% to 95% of which are singletons. This clone was detected only once. Its antigen remains unknown. The source of this sequence is an adult in good health. The chain couples TRBV7-6 to TRBJ2-5; D possibly corresponds to TRBD1 (6 bases). The sample consisted of peripheral blood, taken on day 0 of AZD1222 vaccination. The CDR3 loop reads CASSLFQGRQETQYF. DNA for the CDR3: TGTGCCAGCAGCTTATTTCAGGGGAGACAAGAGACCCAGTACTTC.